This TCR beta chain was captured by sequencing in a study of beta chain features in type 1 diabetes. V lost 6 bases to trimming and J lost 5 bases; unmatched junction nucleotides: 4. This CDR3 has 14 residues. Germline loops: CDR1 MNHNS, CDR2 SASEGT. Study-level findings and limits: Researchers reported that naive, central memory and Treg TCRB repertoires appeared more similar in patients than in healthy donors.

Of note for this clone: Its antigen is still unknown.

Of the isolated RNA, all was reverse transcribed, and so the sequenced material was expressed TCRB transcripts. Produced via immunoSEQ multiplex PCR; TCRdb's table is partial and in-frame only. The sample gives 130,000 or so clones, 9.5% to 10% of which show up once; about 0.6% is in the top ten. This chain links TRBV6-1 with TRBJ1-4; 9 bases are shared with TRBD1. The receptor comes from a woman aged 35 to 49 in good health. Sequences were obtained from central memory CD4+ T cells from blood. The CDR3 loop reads CASRPGQGNEKLFF. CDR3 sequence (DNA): TGTGCCAGCAGACCGGGACAGGGAAATGAAAAACTGTTTTTT.